These 4 T cell receptor beta chains originate from one sample sequenced in a study of cytomegalovirus exposure and HLA in healthy donors. The PCR contained 60 Vbeta and 13 Jbeta primers. The repertoire was sequenced with immunoSEQ multiplex PCR; TCRdb's copy has only in-frame clones and lacks some. This sample has about 200,000 clones; 79% occur once, and the top ten carry approximately 4%. The specimen was PBMCs. The receptors come from a woman aged 30 to 39 in good health and CMV-seropositive.

This clone showed up just a few times. V usage is TRBV6-1 and J usage is TRBJ1-2; D is perhaps TRBD1 (5 bases). CDR1 MNHNS and CDR2 SASEGT come from the germline V gene. The CDR3 runs 15 residues. Trimming took off 7 bases at V and 4 bases at J, with 19 bases between the two ends. The DNA for the CDR3 is TGTGCCAGCATCACCCGGGGGGGGTCGGGCTATGGCTACACCTTC. It yields the protein CASITRGGSGYGYTF.

The rearrangement uses TRBV5-1 and TRBJ2-7, with D perhaps matching TRBD1 (6 bases). Per germline, CDR1 SGHRS and CDR2 YFSETQ. CDR3 length: 15 amino acids. V lost 2 bases and J 4 bases, leaving 16 bases between the germline ends. CDR3 nucleotide sequence: TGCGCCAGCAGCTTACAGGGAACTTTGGATTACGAGCAGTACTTC. Translating it yields CASSLQGTLDYEQYF. Filled out from reference TRBV5-1 and TRBJ2-7, the complete variable domain reads KAGVTQTPRYLIKTRGQQVTLSCSPISGHRSVSWYQQTPGQGLQFLFEYFSETQRNKGNFPGRFSGRQFSNSRSEMNVSTLELGDSALYLCASSLQGTLDYEQYFGPGTRLTVT.

The V gene is TRBV27, the J gene TRBJ2-7; 9 bases fit TRBD1. This CDR3 spans 13 amino acids. J lost 5 bases, V lost 3 bases, and 2 bases had no gene match. Looked up from germline, CDR1 is MNHEY and CDR2 is SMNVEV (reference sequence). Written as DNA, the CDR3 is TGTGCCAGCAGTTTGACAGGGGGGAACGAGCAGTACTTC. Translating it yields CASSLTGGNEQYF.

The rearrangement joins TRBV28 to TRBJ2-5; TRBD2 matches at 11 bases. This CDR3 is 14 amino acids long. Germline V gene sequence: CDR1 MDHEN, CDR2 SYDVKM. J gave up 5 bases and V 5 bases, and 4 bases lay outside the gene matches. The CDR3 coding sequence is TGTGCCAGCAGTCCGTTAGCGGGAGGGGAGACCCAGTACTTC. Translation gives CASSPLAGGETQYF.